The source of this T cell receptor (beta chain) is a study of blood T cell repertoires in COVID-19. Study-level background: Spain, Italy and the United States supplied samples that represented acute and convalescent COVID-19.

Germline assignment: CDR1 SGHTA and CDR2 FQGNSA. Trimming cost V 8 bases and J 3 bases, with 15 bases left between them. CDR3 length equals 14 residues. Profiling relied on immunoSEQ multiplex PCR, and the TCRdb table lists in-frame clones only, not all of them. The sample carries 95,000 to 150,000 clones, around 80% recorded once. The rearrangement joins TRBV7-2 to TRBJ2-3; tentatively, D is TRBD2 (6 bases). Sequencing was done on a sample of peripheral blood. This TCR derives from a man aged 60 to 75 with active or convalescent COVID-19. The DNA for the CDR3 is TGTGCCAGCGTCGCGGGACTTCAGACAGATACGCAGTATTTT. This gives the protein CASVAGLQTDTQYF. Supplemented by reference TRBV7-2 and TRBJ2-3, the full variable domain reads GAGVSQSPSNKVTEKGKDVELRCDPISGHTALYWYRQSLGQGLEFLIYFQGNSAPDKSGLPSDRFSAERTGGSVSTLTIQRTQQEDSAVYLCASVAGLQTDTQYFGPGTRLTVL.